A single sample gave rise to the 4 T cell receptor beta chains below, sequenced in a study of blood T cell repertoires in COVID-19. Profiling relied on immunoSEQ multiplex PCR, and the TCRdb table lists in-frame clones only, not all of them. The sample has about 51,000 clones; around 85% are singletons. The sample taken for sequencing was peripheral blood. Receptor source: a man over 45 with acute or convalescent COVID-19.

V and J are TRBV27 and TRBJ1-3; a possible D gene is TRBD1 (5 bases). Germline CDR1 and CDR2: MNHEY and SMNVEV (reference sequence). Trimming pared 6 bases from V and 2 bases from J, leaving 8 bases between. The length of the CDR3 is 13 residues. The CDR3 sequence: CASRMTAGNTIYF. The CDR3 region has the DNA TGTGCCAGCAGGATGACAGCTGGAAACACCATATATTTT.

This chain joins TRBV6-6 and TRBJ1-2, with 7 bases identical to TRBD1. The CDR3 sequence is 15 residues long. Trimming took 4 bases from V and 6 from J; bases not matched to a gene: 11. Germline lookup yields CDR1 MNHNY and CDR2 SVGAGI (reference sequence). The DNA for the CDR3 is TGTGCCAGCAGTTTAGTCGACAGGGTCCAGGATGGCTACACCTTC. The encoded protein is CASSLVDRVQDGYTF.

CDR3 in amino acids: CASSDRGTEAFF. CDR3 coding DNA: TGTGCCAGCAGCGACAGGGGCACTGAAGCTTTCTTT. The chain carries TRBV28 and TRBJ1-1, with 8 bases lining up with TRBD1. The CDR3 loop spans 12 amino acids. V lost 6 bases to trimming and J lost 4 bases; unmatched junction nucleotides: 1. The germline gives CDR1 MDHEN, CDR2 SYDVKM. The variable domain in full, with the rest retrieved from reference TRBV28 and TRBJ1-1, is DVKVTQSSRYLVKRTGEKVFLECVQDMDHENMFWYRQDPGLGLRLIYFSYDVKMKEKGDIPEGYSVSREKKERFSLILESASTNQTSMYLCASSDRGTEAFFGQGTRLTVV.

This rearrangement joins TRBV5-1 to TRBJ2-7, with TRBD2 matching over 14 bases. The CDR3 loop spans 15 amino acids. Per germline, CDR1 SGHRS and CDR2 YFSETQ. V lost 4 bases to trimming and J lost 4 bases; unmatched junction nucleotides: 4. CDR3 sequence: CASSTGTSGSYEQYF. CDR3 nucleotides: TGCGCCAGCAGCACCGGGACTAGCGGGAGTTACGAGCAGTACTTC.